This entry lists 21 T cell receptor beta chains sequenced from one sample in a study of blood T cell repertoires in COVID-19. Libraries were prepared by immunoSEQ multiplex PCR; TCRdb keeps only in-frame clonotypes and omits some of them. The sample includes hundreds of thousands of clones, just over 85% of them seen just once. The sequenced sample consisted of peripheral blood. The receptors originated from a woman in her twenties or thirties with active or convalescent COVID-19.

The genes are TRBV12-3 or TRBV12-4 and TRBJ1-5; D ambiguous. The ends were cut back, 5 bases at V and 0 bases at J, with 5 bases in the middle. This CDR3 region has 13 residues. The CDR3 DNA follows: TGTGCCAGCAGTCTTAATAGCAATCAGCCCCAGCATTTT. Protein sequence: CASSLNSNQPQHF.

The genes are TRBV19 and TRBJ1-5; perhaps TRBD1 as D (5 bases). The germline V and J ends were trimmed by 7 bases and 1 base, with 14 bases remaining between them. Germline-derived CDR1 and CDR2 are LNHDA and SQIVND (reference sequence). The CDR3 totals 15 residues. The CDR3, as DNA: TGTGCCAGTACTTTTCGGGAGGGGAGCAATCAGCCCCAGCATTTT. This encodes CASTFREGSNQPQHF.

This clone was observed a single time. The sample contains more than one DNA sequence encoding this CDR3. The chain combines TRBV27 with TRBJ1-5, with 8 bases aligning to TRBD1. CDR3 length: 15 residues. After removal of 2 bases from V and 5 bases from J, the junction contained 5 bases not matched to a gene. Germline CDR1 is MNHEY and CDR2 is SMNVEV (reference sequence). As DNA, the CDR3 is TGTGCCAGCAGTTTAACCGGACAGGGTCATCAGCCCCAGCATTTT. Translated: CASSLTGQGHQPQHF.

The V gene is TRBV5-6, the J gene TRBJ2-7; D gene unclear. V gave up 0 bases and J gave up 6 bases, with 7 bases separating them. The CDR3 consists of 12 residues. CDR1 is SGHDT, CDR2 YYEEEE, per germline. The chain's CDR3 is CASSLAPGEQYF. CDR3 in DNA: TGTGCCAGCAGCTTGGCCCCGGGCGAGCAGTACTTC.

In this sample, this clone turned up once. The CDR3 is CASSLLGDFDGYTF. CDR3 DNA: TGTGCCAGCAGTTTATTGGGGGACTTCGATGGCTACACCTTC. This sequence joins TRBV27 and TRBJ1-2; D might be TRBD1 (5 bases). The CDR3 loop spans 14 amino acids. Germline V gene sequence: CDR1 MNHEY, CDR2 SMNVEV (reference sequence). The V gene lost 1 base and the J gene lost 6 bases, with 12 bases spanning the gap.

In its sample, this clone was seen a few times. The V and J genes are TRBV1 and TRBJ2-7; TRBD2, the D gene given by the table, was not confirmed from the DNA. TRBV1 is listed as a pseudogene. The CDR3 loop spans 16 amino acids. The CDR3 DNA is TGCACCAGCAGCCAGACCGGACTAGCGGGGGCCTACGAGCAGTACTTC. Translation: CTSSQTGLAGAYEQYF.

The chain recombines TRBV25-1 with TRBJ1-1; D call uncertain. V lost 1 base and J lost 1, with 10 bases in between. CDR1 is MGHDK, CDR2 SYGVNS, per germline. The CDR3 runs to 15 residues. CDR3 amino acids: CASSELSQKNTEAFF. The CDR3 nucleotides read TGTGCCAGCAGTGAATTAAGCCAAAAGAACACTGAAGCTTTCTTT.

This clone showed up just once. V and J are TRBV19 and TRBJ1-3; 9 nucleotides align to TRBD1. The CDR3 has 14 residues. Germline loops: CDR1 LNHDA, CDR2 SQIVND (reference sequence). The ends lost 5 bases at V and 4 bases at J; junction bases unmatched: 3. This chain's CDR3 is CASSGTGLGNTIYF. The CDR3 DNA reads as TGTGCCAGTAGTGGGACAGGGTTAGGAAACACCATATATTTT.

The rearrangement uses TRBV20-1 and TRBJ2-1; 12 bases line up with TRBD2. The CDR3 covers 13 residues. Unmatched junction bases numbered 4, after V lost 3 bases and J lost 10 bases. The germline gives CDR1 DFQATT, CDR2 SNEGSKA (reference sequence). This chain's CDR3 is CSASPGLAGEQFF. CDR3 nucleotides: TGCAGTGCTAGTCCCGGACTAGCGGGAGAGCAGTTCTTC.

The CDR3 DNA reads as TGTGCCAGCAGCCGATCGGAGAGGAACACTGAAGCTTTCTTT. Protein: CASSRSERNTEAFF. V usage is TRBV7-8 and J usage is TRBJ1-1; no clear D. The V end was cut by 5 bases, the J end by 1 base, with 11 bases between. Germline values: CDR1 SGHVS, CDR2 FQNEAQ. The CDR3 spans 14 residues.

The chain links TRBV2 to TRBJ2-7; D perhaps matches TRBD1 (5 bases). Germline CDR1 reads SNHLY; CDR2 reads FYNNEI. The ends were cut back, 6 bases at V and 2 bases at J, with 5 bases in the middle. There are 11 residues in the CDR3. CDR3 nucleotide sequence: TGTGCCAGCAGGGACACCTACGAGCAGTACTTC. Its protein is CASRDTYEQYF.

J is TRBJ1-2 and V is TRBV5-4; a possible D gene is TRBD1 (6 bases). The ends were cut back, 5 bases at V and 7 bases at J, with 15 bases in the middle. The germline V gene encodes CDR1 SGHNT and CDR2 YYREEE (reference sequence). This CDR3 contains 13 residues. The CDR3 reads CASSIQGWSGYTF. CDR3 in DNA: TGTGCCAGCAGTATACAGGGTTGGAGTGGCTACACCTTC.

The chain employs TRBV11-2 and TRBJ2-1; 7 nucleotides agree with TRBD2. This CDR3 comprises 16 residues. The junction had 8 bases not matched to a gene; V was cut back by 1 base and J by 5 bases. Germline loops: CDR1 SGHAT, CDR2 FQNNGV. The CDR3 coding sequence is TGTGCCAGCAGCTTAGTTGAGACTAGCTTAGACAATGAGCAGTTCTTC. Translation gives CASSLVETSLDNEQFF.

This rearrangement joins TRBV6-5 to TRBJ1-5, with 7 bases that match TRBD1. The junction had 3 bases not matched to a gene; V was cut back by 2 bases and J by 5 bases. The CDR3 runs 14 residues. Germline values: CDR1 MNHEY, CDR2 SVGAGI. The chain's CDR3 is CASSYGTDYQPQHF. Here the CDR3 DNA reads TGTGCCAGCAGTTACGGGACAGATTATCAGCCCCAGCATTTT.

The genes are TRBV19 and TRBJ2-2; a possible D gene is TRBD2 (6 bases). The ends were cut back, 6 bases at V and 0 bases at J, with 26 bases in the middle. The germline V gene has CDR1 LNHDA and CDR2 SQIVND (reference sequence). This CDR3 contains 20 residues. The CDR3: CASSTSIRDLALPNTGELFF. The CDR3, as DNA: TGTGCCAGTAGCACCAGCATCAGGGACCTAGCGCTTCCGAACACCGGGGAGCTGTTTTTT.

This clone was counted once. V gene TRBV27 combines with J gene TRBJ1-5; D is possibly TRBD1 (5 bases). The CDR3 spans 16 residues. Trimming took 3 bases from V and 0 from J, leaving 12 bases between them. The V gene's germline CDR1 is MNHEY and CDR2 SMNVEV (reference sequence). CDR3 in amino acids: CASSLNRDFSNQPQHF. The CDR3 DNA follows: TGTGCCAGCAGTTTGAACCGGGACTTTAGCAATCAGCCCCAGCATTTT.

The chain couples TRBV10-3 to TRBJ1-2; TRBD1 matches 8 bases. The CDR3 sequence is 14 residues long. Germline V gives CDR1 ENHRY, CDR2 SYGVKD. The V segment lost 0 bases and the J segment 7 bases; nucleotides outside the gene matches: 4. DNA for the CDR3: TGTGCCATCAGTGAGTCGCTCACAGGGGGTGGCTACACCTTC. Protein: CAISESLTGGGYTF.

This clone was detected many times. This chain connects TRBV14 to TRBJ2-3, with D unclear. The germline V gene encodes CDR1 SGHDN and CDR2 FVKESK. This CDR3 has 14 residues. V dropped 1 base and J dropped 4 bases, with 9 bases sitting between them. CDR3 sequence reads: CASSQGARSDTQYF. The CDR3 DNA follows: TGTGCCAGCAGCCAAGGCGCGCGGTCAGATACGCAGTATTTT.

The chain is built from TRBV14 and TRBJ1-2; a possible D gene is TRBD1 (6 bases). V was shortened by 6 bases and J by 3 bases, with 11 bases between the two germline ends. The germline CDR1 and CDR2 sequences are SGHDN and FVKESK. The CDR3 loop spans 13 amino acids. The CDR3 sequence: CASRAPGDYGYTF. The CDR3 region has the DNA TGTGCCAGCAGGGCCCCAGGGGACTATGGCTACACCTTC.

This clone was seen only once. In nucleotides, the CDR3 is TGTGCCAGCAGTGACGCGGGGGCCGATGGCTACACCTTC. This sequence encodes CASSDAGADGYTF. V is TRBV2 and J is TRBJ1-2, with D possibly TRBD1 on 6 matching bases. CDR1 SNHLY and CDR2 FYNNEI come from the germline V gene. The germline V and J ends were trimmed by 3 bases and 6 bases, with 11 bases remaining between them. The length of the CDR3 is 13 residues. Using reference TRBV2 and TRBJ1-2 for the parts outside the CDR3, the full variable domain is EPEVTQTPSHQVTQMGQEVILRCVPISNHLYFYWYRQILGQKVEFLVSFYNNEISEKSEIFDDQFSVERPDGSNFTLKIRSTKLEDSAMYFCASSDAGADGYTFGSGTRLTVV.

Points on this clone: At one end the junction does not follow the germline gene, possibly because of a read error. The CDR3 region is CASSGQGEILGYTF. Written as DNA, the CDR3 is TGTGCCAGTAGTGGACAGGGAGAAATTTTAGGCTACACCTTC. The genes are TRBV25-1 and TRBJ1-2; 8 bases line up with TRBD1. Germline CDR1 is MGHDK and CDR2 is SYGVNS. The CDR3 covers 14 residues.